A single sample gave rise to the 19 T cell receptor beta chains below, sequenced in a study of blood T cell repertoires in COVID-19. TCRdb keeps only in-frame clones here, not all; method: immunoSEQ multiplex PCR. Altogether more than 250,000 clones are present, 70% to 90% being singletons, with the ten largest covering about 4%. The sample comprised peripheral blood. The receptors come from a young man with active or convalescent COVID-19.

This clone was seen ten or more times. J is TRBJ2-2 and V is TRBV6-2 or TRBV6-3; 7 bases are shared with TRBD2. J gave up 3 bases and V 2 bases, and 0 bases lay outside the gene matches. Germline V gene lookup returns CDR1 MNHEY and CDR2 SVGEGT. This CDR3 contains 14 residues. The CDR3 DNA follows: TGTGCCAGCAGTTACGGGGGGGACACCGGGGAGCTGTTTTTT. Translating gives CASSYGGDTGELFF.

The chain joins TRBV6-5 to TRBJ1-3; 7 nucleotides match TRBD1. The CDR3 extends over 15 amino acids. Trimming at V came to 3 bases and at J to 4 bases, leaving 6 bases not matched to a gene. The V gene's germline CDR1 is MNHEY and CDR2 SVGAGI. CDR3 in DNA: TGTGCCAGCAGTTATGACAGGGAATGGGGAAACACCATATATTTT. Translation: CASSYDREWGNTIYF.

V is TRBV4-2 and J is TRBJ1-5; no definite D call. Germline CDR1 is LGHNA and CDR2 is YNFKEQ. Trimming took 4 bases from V and 5 from J, leaving 9 bases between them. The CDR3 totals 13 residues. CDR3 sequence (DNA): TGTGCCAGCAGCCCGGGGTGGGATCAGCCCCAGCATTTT. Its translation is CASSPGWDQPQHF.

This sequence joins TRBV9 and TRBJ1-2, with 7 bases identical to TRBD1. The CDR3 has 14 amino acids. The germline V gene encodes CDR1 SGDLS and CDR2 YYNGEE. V dropped 4 bases and J dropped 6; count of bases not matched to a gene: 9. The CDR3 loop reads CASSSSGDSHGYTF. Written as DNA, the CDR3 is TGTGCCAGCAGCTCTTCCGGGGACAGCCATGGCTACACCTTC.

This clone was seen only a few times. J is TRBJ2-2 and V is TRBV27; D is ambiguous. Deletions cut 0 bases from V and 4 bases from J, with 6 bases between. Germline-derived CDR1 and CDR2 are MNHEY and SMNVEV (reference sequence). This CDR3 comprises 14 residues. The CDR3 coding sequence is TGTGCCAGCAGTTTATCCCTTCTCACCGGGGAGCTGTTTTTT. Translated, it gives CASSLSLLTGELFF.

The sample holds one count of this clone. The chain combines TRBV12-5 with TRBJ1-1, with 9 bases that match TRBD1. The CDR3 sequence is 16 residues long. Looked up from germline, CDR1 is LGHNT and CDR2 is FRNRAP. The trim removed 3 bases at V and 5 bases at J, leaving 10 bases unmatched. In DNA form, the CDR3 reads TGTGCTAGTGGTTTCACCACCGGGACAGGGAAAACTGAAGCTTTCTTT. Protein: CASGFTTGTGKTEAFF.

V is TRBV2 and J is TRBJ1-2; D unresolved. Germline V gene sequence: CDR1 SNHLY, CDR2 FYNNEI. The CDR3 is 15 residues long. The V and J ends lost 6 bases and 5 bases respectively, with 19 bases between them. The CDR3 sequence is CASRNTGSVNYGYTF. Written as DNA, the CDR3 is TGTGCCAGCAGAAACACGGGGTCGGTGAATTATGGCTACACCTTC. Drawing the rest from reference TRBV2 and TRBJ1-2, the complete variable domain is EPEVTQTPSHQVTQMGQEVILRCVPISNHLYFYWYRQILGQKVEFLVSFYNNEISEKSEIFDDQFSVERPDGSNFTLKIRSTKLEDSAMYFCASRNTGSVNYGYTFGSGTRLTVV.

This rearrangement joins TRBV27 to TRBJ1-1; possibly TRBD1 for D (5 bases). With 3 bases removed from V and 0 bases from J, the gap between germline ends came to 8 bases. The CDR3 extends over 14 amino acids. Germline CDR1 and CDR2: MNHEY and SMNVEV (reference sequence). CDR3 nucleotide sequence: TGTGCCAGCAGTTTTGGGGGGGTGAACACTGAAGCTTTCTTT. Its protein product is CASSFGGVNTEAFF.

J is TRBJ1-1 and V is TRBV3-1 (or the pseudogene TRBV3-2); D gene uncertain. CDR1 and CDR2 from the germline V gene are LGHDT and YNNKEL (reference sequence). Trimming took off 1 base at V and 1 base at J, with 10 bases between the two ends. This CDR3 is built from 15 residues. This CDR3 reads CASSQGGFPNTEAFF. The CDR3 DNA sequence: TGTGCCAGCAGCCAAGGCGGTTTCCCGAACACTGAAGCTTTCTTT.

The gene calls are TRBV29-1 and TRBJ1-2; 9 positions match TRBD1. This CDR3 contains 14 residues. Germline-derived CDR1 and CDR2 are SQVTM and ANQGSEA. Losses at the gene ends were 7 bases for V and 4 bases for J; bases not matched to a gene: 10. The CDR3 is CSARDRDPSYGYTF. DNA of the CDR3: TGCAGCGCCCGGGACAGGGACCCTTCCTATGGCTACACCTTC.

This chain links TRBV5-4 with TRBJ2-4; D is unresolved. Trimming took off 5 bases at V and 9 bases at J, with 15 bases between the two ends. Germline loops: CDR1 SGHNT, CDR2 YYREEE (reference sequence). The CDR3 covers 13 residues. CDR3: CASRNVSGGIQYF. CDR3 DNA sequence: TGTGCCAGCAGGAACGTATCCGGCGGCATTCAGTACTTC.

The rearrangement joins TRBV24-1 to TRBJ2-2; tentatively, D is TRBD1 (5 bases). Deletions cut 8 bases from V and 5 bases from J, with 11 bases between. This CDR3 contains 13 residues. Germline CDR1 is KGHDR and CDR2 is SFDVKD. Here the CDR3 reads CATMWGETGELFF. For the CDR3, the DNA is TGTGCCACCATGTGGGGCGAGACCGGGGAGCTGTTTTTT.

This rearrangement joins TRBV9 to TRBJ1-2; weak D call: TRBD1 (5 bases). Germline assignment: CDR1 SGDLS and CDR2 YYNGEE. V gave up 3 bases and J gave up 8 bases, with 14 bases separating them. The CDR3 is 13 residues long. The CDR3 sequence is CASSGRLREGYTF. The CDR3 DNA reads TGTGCCAGCAGCGGGCGCCTCAGGGAAGGCTACACCTTC.

The gene calls are TRBV7-6 and TRBJ2-3, with 9 bases identical to TRBD2. Germline trimming cut 5 bases from V and 8 bases from J; bases unmatched to any gene: 11. CDR1 is SGHVS, CDR2 FNYEAQ, per germline. CDR3 length: 15 residues. The CDR3 here is CASSPPGGSGGTQYF. Written as DNA, the CDR3 is TGTGCCAGCAGCCCCCCGGGGGGTAGCGGGGGTACGCAGTATTTT.

This chain links TRBV19 with TRBJ1-5, with TRBD1 as a possible D gene (5 bases). The CDR3 is 16 residues long. Deletions cut 3 bases from V and 1 base from J, with 13 bases between. CDR1 is LNHDA, CDR2 SQIVND, per germline (reference sequence). The CDR3 nucleotides are TGTGCCAGTAGTATGGTCGGGGGGAACAGCAATCAGCCCCAGCATTTT. It translates to CASSMVGGNSNQPQHF.

This chain connects TRBV24-1 to TRBJ2-2; 7 bases are shared with TRBD1. V dropped 2 bases and J dropped 2; count of bases not matched to a gene: 4. Germline assignment: CDR1 KGHDR and CDR2 SFDVKD. CDR3 size: 16 residues. CDR3 sequence (DNA): TGTGCCACCAGTGATTGGGACAGAATAAACACCGGGGAGCTGTTTTTT. It translates to CATSDWDRINTGELFF.

This chain links TRBV15 with TRBJ1-1; possibly TRBD1 for D (6 bases). Germline V gene sequence: CDR1 LNHNV, CDR2 YYDKDF (reference sequence). The CDR3 has 12 residues. The ends were cut back, 1 base at V and 7 bases at J, with 7 bases in the middle. The CDR3 DNA reads as TGTGCCACCAGCAGAGGGGGGCTTGAAGCTTTCTTT. The encoded protein is CATSRGGLEAFF.

A single count supports this clone. The chain has TRBV11-2 and TRBJ1-1; D is perhaps TRBD1 (6 bases). V lost 8 bases and J 2 bases, leaving 12 bases between the germline ends. CDR3 length: 13 residues. From germline, CDR1 is SGHAT and CDR2 FQNNGV. The CDR3 sequence: CASLRGVNTEAFF. In DNA, the CDR3 is TGTGCCAGCCTCAGGGGCGTTAACACTGAAGCTTTCTTT.

The rearrangement joins TRBV6-2 or TRBV6-3 to TRBJ1-5; no clear D. Germline CDR1 MNHEY, CDR2 SVGEGT. The CDR3 spans 13 residues. V was cut by 4 bases and J by 6 bases, with 10 bases left in between. Here the CDR3 reads CASSWRRGQPQHF. The DNA of the CDR3 is TGTGCCAGCAGTTGGAGAAGAGGTCAGCCCCAGCATTTT.